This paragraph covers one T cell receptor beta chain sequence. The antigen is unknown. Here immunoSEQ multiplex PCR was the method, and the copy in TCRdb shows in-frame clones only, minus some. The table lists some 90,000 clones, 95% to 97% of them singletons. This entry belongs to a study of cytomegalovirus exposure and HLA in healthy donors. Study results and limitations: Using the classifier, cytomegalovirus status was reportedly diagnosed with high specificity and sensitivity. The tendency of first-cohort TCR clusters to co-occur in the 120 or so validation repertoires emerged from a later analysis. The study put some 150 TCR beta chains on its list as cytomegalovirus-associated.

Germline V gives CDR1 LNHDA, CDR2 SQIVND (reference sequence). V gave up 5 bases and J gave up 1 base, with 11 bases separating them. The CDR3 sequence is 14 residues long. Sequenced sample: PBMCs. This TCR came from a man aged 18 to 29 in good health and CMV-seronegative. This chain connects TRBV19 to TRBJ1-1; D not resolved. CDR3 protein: CASSVNSGNTEAFF. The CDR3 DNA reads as TGTGCCAGTAGTGTAAACTCAGGGAACACTGAAGCTTTCTTT. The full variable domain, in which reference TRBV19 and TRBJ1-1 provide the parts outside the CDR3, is DGGITQSPKYLFRKEGQNVTLSCEQNLNHDAMYWYRQDPGQGLRLIYYSQIVNDFQKGDIAEGYSVSREKKESFPLTVTSAQKNPTAFYLCASSVNSGNTEAFFGQGTRLTVV.